This T cell receptor beta chain appears in the sequencing data of a study of blood T cell repertoires in COVID-19. Looking at the study overall: From the United States, Italy and Spain came samples of acute and convalescent COVID-19. Nucleic acid was either cDNA or gDNA, and it came from T cells, B-cell-depleted T cells, or PBMCs.

Trimming shortened V by 4 bases and J by 1 base, and 13 bases separated the two germline ends. The CDR3 consists of 15 residues. The V gene's germline CDR1 is SGDLS and CDR2 YYNGEE. As originally analysed: Nucleated cell number was recorded as an estimate derived from reference gene primer amplification. TCRdb keeps only in-frame clones here, not all; method: immunoSEQ multiplex PCR. V and J calls plus clone size are reproduced from that table; the DNA served to infer D and trimming. Among fewer than 250,000 clones listed, 83% were seen once. This chain links TRBV9 with TRBJ2-3; D might be TRBD2 (6 bases). This TCR was sampled from a woman aged 45-60 years who had been exposed to COVID-19. The material sequenced was PBMCs or T cells enriched from blood (not recorded which). CDR3 bases: TGTGCCAGCAGCTCCCGCGCTAGCGGCACAGATACGCAGTATTTT. Its translation is CASSSRASGTDTQYF.